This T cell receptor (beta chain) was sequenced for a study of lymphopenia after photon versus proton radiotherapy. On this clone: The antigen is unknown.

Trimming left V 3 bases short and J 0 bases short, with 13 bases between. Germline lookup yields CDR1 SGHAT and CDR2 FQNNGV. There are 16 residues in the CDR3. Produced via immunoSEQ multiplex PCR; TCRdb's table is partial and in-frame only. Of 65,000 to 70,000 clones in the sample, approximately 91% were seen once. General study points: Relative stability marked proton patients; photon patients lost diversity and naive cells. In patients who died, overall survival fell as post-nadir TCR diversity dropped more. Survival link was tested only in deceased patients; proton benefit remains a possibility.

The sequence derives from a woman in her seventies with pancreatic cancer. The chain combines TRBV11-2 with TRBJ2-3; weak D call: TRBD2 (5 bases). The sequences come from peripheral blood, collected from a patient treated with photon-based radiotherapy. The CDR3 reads CASSLAGRTSTDTQYF. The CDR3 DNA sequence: TGTGCCAGCAGCTTGGCCGGACGGACTAGCACAGATACGCAGTATTTT.